These T cell receptor beta chains were read from a single sample in a study of human T cells and chemical hapten exposure. MiXCR was run by TCRdb on the RACE reads, yielding one entry per CDR3 protein. Found here are 180,000 or so distinct CDR3 sequences, under 25% of them singletons; the top ten hold over 2%. Material: whole blood, obtained in connection with sensitization to the hapten diphenylcyclopropenone (DPC). The receptors originated from a woman in her forties with alopecia areata. Some clones in this sample may be carry-over from other donors' samples. Each CDR3 is given with its conserved first and last residue. The order of the fields is V gene, D gene, J gene, CDR3 protein. A D gene is named only where the DNA matches it firmly.

TRBV11-2,TRBD2,TRBJ2-3,CASRDWASGRSDTQYF
TRBV20-1,TRBD2,TRBJ2-7,CSARDPSFAGGGYEQYF
TRBV20-1,TRBD2,TRBJ2-5,CSARPSGRRETQYF
TRBV27,-,TRBJ2-7,CASSHQREQYF
TRBV7-9,-,TRBJ2-7,CASSLPPGDEQYF
TRBV24-1,TRBD1,TRBJ2-4,CATSRDRVRAALIQYF
TRBV5-1,-,TRBJ2-1,CASSLAGNEQFF
TRBV5-5,-,TRBJ2-7,CASSLVLGSYEQYF
TRBV18,-,TRBJ2-5,CASSPWAEGTQYF
TRBV6-2/TRBV6-3,-,TRBJ2-7,CASSITPPGSPSYEQYF
TRBV18,-,TRBJ1-6,CASSPVRENPLHF
TRBV6-2/TRBV6-3,-,TRBJ2-1,CASSYQREFYNEQFF
TRBV9,-,TRBJ2-1,CASSPTGFISYNEQFF
TRBV19,-,TRBJ2-3,CASIRRGADTQYF
TRBV15,TRBD1,TRBJ2-3,CATREQGTPADTQYF
TRBV28,-,TRBJ1-2,CASSPSQGVGYGYTF
TRBV20-1,TRBD2,TRBJ2-7,CSAASGSWTYEQYF
TRBV20-1,TRBD1,TRBJ2-3,CSASGQGVADTQYF
TRBV12-3/TRBV12-4,TRBD2,TRBJ2-7,CASRPRGTSGLYF
TRBV6-2/TRBV6-3,TRBD1,TRBJ1-4,CASSGAGTGLEKLFF
TRBV10-3,-,TRBJ2-3,CAAGRDLTDTQYF
TRBV12-3/TRBV12-4,-,TRBJ2-2,CASSFDPTGELFF
TRBV20-1,TRBD2,TRBJ2-5,CSASPSGTETQYF